The 8 T cell receptor beta chains presented below share a single source sample, sequenced in a study of vaccination and CD4 T cells after COVID-19. No antigens are known for them. CD4+ T cells that had been cultured provided DNA sequenced with the Oncomine TCR Beta short-read assay. One entry per CDR3 protein, called by TCRdb with MiXCR from the PCR reads. Seen here are roughly 22,000 distinct CDR3 sequences, 30% to 35% observed once, and the top ten hold around 11%. Treatment defined: roughly 10-day PBMC culture with coronavirus spike peptide pools or control peptides (ViraFEST assay). Sequenced: cultured CD4+ T cells from blood. The receptors here all came from a human donor with COVID-19.

V is TRBV5-5 and J is TRBJ1-6, with unresolved D. V was trimmed by 0 bases and J by 6 bases, leaving 4 bases between them. The CDR3 is made up of 13 amino acids. CDR1 and CDR2 (germline): SGHKS, YYEKEE (reference sequence). The CDR3 is CASSLDLNSPLHF. The CDR3 bases are TGTGCCAGCAGCTTGGATCTTAATTCACCCCTCCACTTT.

The gene calls are TRBV20-1 and TRBJ2-7; 12 bases fit TRBD1. This CDR3 is 12 amino acids long. Germline V gene sequence: CDR1 DFQATT, CDR2 SNEGSKA (reference sequence). V lost 3 bases, J lost 9 bases, and 3 bases stayed unmatched. In DNA, the CDR3 is TGCAGTGCTAGGGGGACAGGGGGCGGGCAGTACTTC. It is translated as CSARGTGGGQYF.

This chain connects TRBV2 to TRBJ2-2; D is possibly TRBD1 or TRBD2 (5 bases each). The CDR3 length is 13 residues. The V end was cut by 6 bases, the J end by 0 bases, with 5 bases between. Per germline, CDR1 SNHLY and CDR2 FYNNEI. Here the CDR3 DNA reads TGTGCCAGCAGGGGACCGAACACCGGGGAGCTGTTTTTT. It yields the protein CASRGPNTGELFF.

This clonotype has only one observation. The rearrangement joins TRBV30 to TRBJ2-6, with 8 nucleotides matching TRBD1. Germline trimming cut 4 bases from V and 0 bases from J; bases unmatched to any gene: 8. Germline CDR1 is GTSNPN and CDR2 is SVGIG (reference sequence). The CDR3 has 17 amino acids. This CDR3 reads CAWIRDRSRSGANVLTF. CDR3 in DNA: TGTGCCTGGATCCGGGACAGGTCTCGCTCTGGGGCCAACGTCCTGACTTTC.

In this sample, this clonotype turned up a few times. This chain uses TRBV21-1 with TRBJ2-7; TRBD1, the table's D call, was not compared with the DNA. TRBV21-1 is described as a pseudogene. This CDR3 is built from 17 residues. The CDR3 sequence: CASSKVRGPHRASEQYF. The CDR3 DNA reads TGTGCCAGCAGCAAAGTTCGAGGCCCACACAGGGCTAGCGAGCAGTACTTC.

This chain links TRBV7-2 with TRBJ1-1, with D possibly TRBD1 on 5 matching bases. The CDR3 loop spans 14 amino acids. The germline gives CDR1 SGHTA, CDR2 FQGNSA. Trimming took off 5 bases at V and 0 bases at J, with 10 bases between the two ends. CDR3: CASSRDRVNTEAFF. CDR3 bases: TGTGCCAGCAGCAGAGACAGAGTGAACACTGAAGCTTTCTTT.

In this sample, this clonotype is medium-sized. This sequence joins TRBV6-1 and TRBJ2-2, with no clear D. The CDR3 is 13 amino acids. Trimming pared 4 bases from V and 11 bases from J, leaving 14 bases between. Germline V CDR1 and CDR2: MNHNS, SASEGT. The CDR3 protein is CASSAHALPELFF. DNA for the CDR3: TGTGCCAGCAGTGCTCATGCCCTGCCCGAGCTGTTTTTT.

The count of this clonotype is one. One junction end does not reproduce the germline sequence, and a read error may be involved. This chain joins TRBV10-1 and TRBJ1-1, with D unclear. CDR3 length equals 14 residues. Germline lookup yields CDR1 WNHNN and CDR2 SYGVQD (reference sequence). CDR3 nucleotide sequence: TGCGCCAGCTGTGAGGCCAGATCGTCCACTGAAGCTTTCTTT. The encoded protein is CASCEARSSTEAFF.